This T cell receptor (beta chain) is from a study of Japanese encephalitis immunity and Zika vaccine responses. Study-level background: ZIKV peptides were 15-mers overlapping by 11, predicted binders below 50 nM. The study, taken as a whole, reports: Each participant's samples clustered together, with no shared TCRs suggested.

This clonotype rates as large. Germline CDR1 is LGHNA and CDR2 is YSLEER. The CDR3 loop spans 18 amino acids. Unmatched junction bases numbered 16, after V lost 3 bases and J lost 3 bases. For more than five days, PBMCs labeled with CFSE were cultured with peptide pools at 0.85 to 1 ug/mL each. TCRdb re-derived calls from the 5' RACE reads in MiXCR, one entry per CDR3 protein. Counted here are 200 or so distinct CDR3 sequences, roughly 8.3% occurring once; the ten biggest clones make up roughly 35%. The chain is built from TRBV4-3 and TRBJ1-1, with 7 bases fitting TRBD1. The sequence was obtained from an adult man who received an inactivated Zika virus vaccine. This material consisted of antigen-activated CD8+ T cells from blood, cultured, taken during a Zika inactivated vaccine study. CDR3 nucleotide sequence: TGCGCCAGCAGCCACACCAGACAGGGTGCAGGAAGCGACACTGAAGCTTTCTTT. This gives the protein CASSHTRQGAGSDTEAFF.